This T cell receptor beta chain was retrieved from a study of brain T cells in children with intractable seizures. Described time point: blood from clinic visit 5 months post-surgery; TSC patient then seizure free. CDR3 length: 12 amino acids. V lost 1 base to trimming and J lost 4 bases, with 3 bases between them. Libraries were prepared by immunoSEQ multiplex PCR; TCRdb keeps only in-frame clonotypes and omits some of them. The table has 300,000 to 400,000 clones, roughly 93% seen once; the top ten hold around 6%. The J gene is TRBJ2-3, the V gene TRBV12-3 or TRBV12-4; no reliable D call. The clonotype originates from a boy in the first two years of life with tuberous sclerosis and intractable seizures. Sequencing was performed on peripheral blood, taken about 5 months after surgery. CDR3 nucleotides: TGTGCCAGCAGTTTAGAAGCAGATACGCAGTATTTT. Translation gives CASSLEADTQYF.